A selection of T cell receptor beta chains follows, all from one sample in a study of tumor and adjacent non-tumor tissue in lung cancer. From the multiplex PCR reads, TCRdb called clonotypes with MiXCR, one entry per CDR3 protein. The data show approximately 77,000 distinct CDR3 sequences, approximately 78% seen once. Source material: distant non-tumor lung tissue. The receptors come from a man aged 55-75 years with non-small cell lung cancer. Both conserved end residues are part of each CDR3. The D gene is left open where the match is weak. Some rows have no size entry. The others give once, few or many, or a class for an expanded clone.

cdr3_nt: TGTGCCAACAGTTACGGGATAGCGGGAGGTGCCAAAAACATTCAGTACTTC
cdr3_aa: CANSYGIAGGAKNIQYF
v_call: TRBV6-2/TRBV6-3
j_call: TRBJ2-4
clone_size: .
d_call: TRBD2

cdr3_nt: TGCAGTGTTAGAGTTCGGGGTGGACAGTGTGAGCAGTTCTTC
cdr3_aa: CSVRVRGGQCEQFF
v_call: TRBV20-1
j_call: TRBJ2-1
clone_size: .
d_call: .

cdr3_nt: TGTGCCAGCAGCCAGACTAGCTGGAGTACCAAAAACATTCAGTACTTC
cdr3_aa: CASSQTSWSTKNIQYF
v_call: TRBV11-1
j_call: TRBJ2-4
clone_size: .
d_call: TRBD2

cdr3_nt: TGTGTTAGCAGCTCTACAGGGGAAGAGACGCATTACTTC
cdr3_aa: CVSSSTGEETHYF
v_call: TRBV11-2
j_call: TRBJ2-5
clone_size: few
d_call: TRBD1

cdr3_nt: TGTGCCAGCAGCTTAGTTCGACTAGCGGGAGTAACTAATCAGCAGTTCTTC
cdr3_aa: CASSLVRLAGVTNQQFF
v_call: TRBV11-1
j_call: TRBJ2-1
clone_size: .
d_call: TRBD2

cdr3_nt: TGTGTCAGCAGCCCCGGGGTGACCATTATCACAGATACGCAGTATTTT
cdr3_aa: CVSSPGVTIITDTQYF
v_call: TRBV5-5
j_call: TRBJ2-3
clone_size: .
d_call: .

cdr3_nt: TGTGCCAGGAGCTTAGGGGGTGGCCCCGGAAACACTATATATTTT
cdr3_aa: CARSLGGGPGNTIYF
v_call: TRBV11-2
j_call: TRBJ1-3
clone_size: .
d_call: .

cdr3_nt: TGCGCCAGCGGCCAAGGTATCAGGACAGGGGCCGCCTACGAGCAGTACTTC
cdr3_aa: CASGQGIRTGAAYEQYF
v_call: TRBV4-3
j_call: TRBJ2-7
clone_size: .
d_call: TRBD1

cdr3_nt: TGTGCCTGGGGACAGGGCGCGGGGGCGCCCCAGCATTTT
cdr3_aa: CAWGQGAGAPQHF
v_call: TRBV30
j_call: TRBJ1-5
clone_size: .
d_call: TRBD1

cdr3_nt: TGTGCCAGCAGCTCTGGACAGGTCCAGACCCAGTACTTC
cdr3_aa: CASSSGQVQTQYF
v_call: TRBV11-2
j_call: TRBJ2-5
clone_size: few
d_call: TRBD1

cdr3_nt: TGTGCCAGCAGCCACCGTCATGTCAACGAGCAGTACTTC
cdr3_aa: CASSHRHVNEQYF
v_call: TRBV11-3
j_call: TRBJ2-7
clone_size: .
d_call: .

cdr3_nt: TGTGCCAGCAGCAGGGAGGGCCCCTTTTTGTACTTC
cdr3_aa: CASSREGPFLYF
v_call: TRBV7-9
j_call: TRBJ2-7
clone_size: many
d_call: TRBD2

cdr3_nt: TGCGCCAGCAGCTTGGCGAGGACAGAGGGATCAGATACGCAGTATTTT
cdr3_aa: CASSLARTEGSDTQYF
v_call: TRBV5-1
j_call: TRBJ2-3
clone_size: .
d_call: .

cdr3_nt: TGCAAAGCTAGAGTCAGTAGCGGGACGGATGAGCAGTTCTTC
cdr3_aa: CKARVSSGTDEQFF
v_call: TRBV20-1
j_call: TRBJ2-1
clone_size: .
d_call: TRBD2

cdr3_nt: TGTGCCAGCAGTTTATTGAGGGACCTGCCCTATCATTTT
cdr3_aa: CASSLLRDLPYHF
v_call: TRBV12-3/TRBV12-4
j_call: TRBJ1-5
clone_size: .
d_call: .

cdr3_nt: TGTACCAGCAGCCACTCGGGAGGTTATCTGAATGAGCAGTTCTTC
cdr3_aa: CTSSHSGGYLNEQFF
v_call: TRBV11-3
j_call: TRBJ2-1
clone_size: .
d_call: TRBD2

cdr3_nt: TGCAGTGATAGAGATGGGGGGACCTATTCACTCCTCCACTTT
cdr3_aa: CSDRDGGTYSLLHF
v_call: TRBV20-1
j_call: TRBJ1-6
clone_size: once
d_call: .

cdr3_nt: .
cdr3_aa: CASSWGGGAYNDQIF
v_call: TRBV6-6
j_call: TRBJ2-1
clone_size: .
d_call: .

cdr3_nt: TGTGCCAGCAGCTTGATGGGGGCGCGGGGCTACACCTTC
cdr3_aa: CASSLMGARGYTF
v_call: TRBV5-4
j_call: TRBJ1-2
clone_size: many
d_call: .

cdr3_nt: TGTGCCAGCATTCTCACAGGGATACTGAACACTGAAGCTTTCTTT
cdr3_aa: CASILTGILNTEAFF
v_call: TRBV12-3/TRBV12-4
j_call: TRBJ1-1
clone_size: once
d_call: .

cdr3_nt: TGTGCCAGCAGCGAAGGTGACCTAAGCACAGGGGAGCTGTTTTTT
cdr3_aa: CASSEGDLSTGELFF
v_call: TRBV11-2
j_call: TRBJ2-2
clone_size: .
d_call: .

cdr3_nt: TGTGCCACCAGCCTGGCGGTGGAGAATGAGCAGTTCTTC
cdr3_aa: CATSLAVENEQFF
v_call: TRBV15
j_call: TRBJ2-1
clone_size: few
d_call: .

cdr3_nt: TGTGCCAGTACCCCTTGGGGCACAGATACGCAGTATTTT
cdr3_aa: CASTPWGTDTQYF
v_call: TRBV19
j_call: TRBJ2-3
clone_size: .
d_call: .

cdr3_nt: TGCAGCGCTGCGGGGAGGCTGAACACTGATGCTTTCTTT
cdr3_aa: CSAAGRLNTDAFF
v_call: TRBV29-1
j_call: TRBJ1-1
clone_size: .
d_call: .

cdr3_nt: TGCAGTGCTAATGCGGAAAAAAGGGGTCCAGATACGAAGTATTTT
cdr3_aa: CSANAEKRGPDTKYF
v_call: TRBV20-1
j_call: TRBJ2-3
clone_size: .
d_call: .

cdr3_nt: TGCAGTGCTAGAGCTCACGGCGGGGGGACTACGCAGTATTTT
cdr3_aa: CSARAHGGGTTQYF
v_call: TRBV20-1
j_call: TRBJ2-3
clone_size: many
d_call: TRBD2

cdr3_nt: TGCAGCGTTGAACTTCCGGGGCAGGGGTATTACGGCGGGGAAGATACGCAGTATTTT
cdr3_aa: CSVELPGQGYYGGEDTQYF
v_call: TRBV29-1
j_call: TRBJ2-3
clone_size: .
d_call: .

cdr3_nt: TGTACCAGCAGCTCTCCCCCTTATTCTTCCTCTAGCGGCAGCACAGATACGCAGTATTTT
cdr3_aa: CTSSSPPYSSSSGSTDTQYF
v_call: TRBV11-3
j_call: TRBJ2-3
clone_size: .
d_call: TRBD2

cdr3_nt: TGCAGTGCTCGGGGGCTTGGGGTTGAGCAGTACTTC
cdr3_aa: CSARGLGVEQYF
v_call: TRBV20-1
j_call: TRBJ2-7
clone_size: .
d_call: .

cdr3_nt: TGCAGTGCTAGAGGACCTGCGGGCTATGAGCAGTTCTTC
cdr3_aa: CSARGPAGYEQFF
v_call: TRBV20-1
j_call: TRBJ2-1
clone_size: .
d_call: .

cdr3_nt: TGTGCCAGCAGTTACTCGAGAAGGGGGAACGTGAACATTGAAGCTTTCTTT
cdr3_aa: CASSYSRRGNVNIEAFF
v_call: TRBV6-2/TRBV6-3
j_call: TRBJ1-1
clone_size: .
d_call: .

cdr3_nt: TGCAGTGCAGATCTCGAGCAGGGGCCGCAGTACTTC
cdr3_aa: CSADLEQGPQYF
v_call: TRBV20-1
j_call: TRBJ2-7
clone_size: .
d_call: .

cdr3_nt: TGCAGTGCTCACGGACTAGCGGAAAACGCAGATACACAGTATTTT
cdr3_aa: CSAHGLAENADTQYF
v_call: TRBV20-1
j_call: TRBJ2-3
clone_size: .
d_call: TRBD2

cdr3_nt: TGTGCCAGCAGTTACGGCGGGAGGGCCAGTAATAAGCAGCTCTTC
cdr3_aa: CASSYGGRASNKQLF
v_call: TRBV6-5
j_call: TRBJ2-1
clone_size: .
d_call: TRBD2

cdr3_nt: TGTTCCAGCACCTTAGATGGGACTAGCGGGAGGGAGAAGCAGTTCTTC
cdr3_aa: CSSTLDGTSGREKQFF
v_call: TRBV11-3
j_call: TRBJ2-1
clone_size: .
d_call: TRBD2

cdr3_nt: TGTGCCAGCAGCCCCCTATCCGGGGTAGCGGGAACATACGAGTGGTACTTC
cdr3_aa: CASSPLSGVAGTYEWYF
v_call: TRBV11-2
j_call: TRBJ2-7
clone_size: .
d_call: TRBD2

cdr3_nt: TGTGCCAGAAGCTTACTCGCGAGGGGGTACACAGATACGCAGTATTTT
cdr3_aa: CARSLLARGYTDTQYF
v_call: TRBV11-2
j_call: TRBJ2-3
clone_size: .
d_call: .

cdr3_nt: TGTGCCAGCAGTTTCCGACATGTGCGCGGCTACACCTTC
cdr3_aa: CASSFRHVRGYTF
v_call: TRBV12-3/TRBV12-4
j_call: TRBJ1-2
clone_size: .
d_call: .

cdr3_nt: TGCAGTGCCCAGGGACTAGCGGGAAGGAATAATGAGCAGTTCTTC
cdr3_aa: CSAQGLAGRNNEQFF
v_call: TRBV20-1
j_call: TRBJ2-1
clone_size: .
d_call: TRBD2

cdr3_nt: TGTGCCAGCAGCCGACTGAATTCCTACGAGCAGTACTTC
cdr3_aa: CASSRLNSYEQYF
v_call: TRBV6-5
j_call: TRBJ2-7
clone_size: .
d_call: .

cdr3_nt: TGTGCTAGCAGTTCCCACGGGCCAAGGGACAATGATCAGTTCTTC
cdr3_aa: CASSSHGPRDNDQFF
v_call: TRBV6-5
j_call: TRBJ2-1
clone_size: .
d_call: .

cdr3_nt: TGCAGTGCCCACGAGAGGGAAACTGAAGCTTTCTTT
cdr3_aa: CSAHERETEAFF
v_call: TRBV29-1
j_call: TRBJ1-1
clone_size: .
d_call: .

cdr3_nt: TGTACCAGCAACTTAAAGCGGAACACTAAAGCTTTCTTT
cdr3_aa: CTSNLKRNTKAFF
v_call: TRBV11-2
j_call: TRBJ1-1
clone_size: .
d_call: .